These 15 T cell receptor beta chains were sequenced from one sample in a study of yellow fever vaccine responses in identical twins. TCRdb fed the RT-PCR reads into MiXCR, producing one record per CDR3 protein. The sample lists almost 2,500 distinct CDR3 sequences; 82% were seen once. Sequencing was performed on T cells from blood (PBMCs), unsorted or a sorted subset (not recorded which), taken before or after yellow fever vaccination (not recorded which). These receptors originate from a woman aged 18-29 years who received the yellow fever vaccine.

The chain has TRBV12-3 or TRBV12-4 and TRBJ1-1; D is perhaps TRBD1 (6 bases). CDR3 size: 15 residues. The germline V and J ends were trimmed by 7 bases and 1 base, with 16 bases remaining between them. The DNA of the CDR3 is TGTGCCAGCACCACCGGGGGGCTGGGGAACACTGAAGCTTTCTTT. Its protein product is CASTTGGLGNTEAFF.

The table lists this clonotype with a count of one. The chain couples TRBV11-1 to TRBJ2-3, with D maybe TRBD2 (6 bases). Trimming took off 0 bases at V and 4 bases at J, with 11 bases between the two ends. The CDR3 loop spans 15 amino acids. CDR1 and CDR2 (germline): SGHAT, FQDESV (reference sequence). The DNA of the CDR3 is TGTGCCAGCAGCTTAGCCGGACTATCCCCAGATACGCAGTATTTT. Translating gives CASSLAGLSPDTQYF.

The chain employs TRBV7-3 and TRBJ2-7; D gene uncertain. Germline CDR1 and CDR2: SGHTA and FQGTGA. Trimming stripped 1 base from V and 7 bases from J, with 11 bases between. The CDR3 sequence is 13 residues long. Here the CDR3 DNA reads TGTGCCAGCAGCTTAAAGCCAGAGAGGGAGCAGTACTTC. It codes for CASSLKPEREQYF.

The chain links TRBV29-1 to TRBJ2-1; TRBD2 agrees at 11 bases. V gave up 0 bases and J gave up 2 bases; unmatched junction bases: 6. The germline V gene has CDR1 SQVTM and CDR2 ANQGSEA. The CDR3 totals 17 residues. The CDR3 sequence is CSVEDLLAGGTYNEQFF. The CDR3 nucleotides read TGCAGCGTTGAAGATCTGTTAGCGGGAGGGACCTACAATGAGCAGTTCTTC.

The rearrangement links TRBV4-1 to TRBJ1-1; no clear D gene. The V end lost 1 base, the J end lost 1 base, and 4 bases lay between the germline ends. The V gene's germline CDR1 is MGHRA and CDR2 YSYEKL. The CDR3 spans 13 residues. CDR3 sequence reads: CASSQGSNTEAFF. The CDR3 bases are TGCGCCAGCAGCCAAGGTTCGAACACTGAAGCTTTCTTT.

This chain uses TRBV15 with TRBJ2-4; D is ambiguous. V lost 1 base and J lost 2, with 6 bases in between. Germline V gene sequence: CDR1 LNHNV, CDR2 YYDKDF (reference sequence). The CDR3 runs to 14 residues. This chain's CDR3 is CATSRGATKNIQYF. The CDR3 region has the DNA TGTGCCACCAGCAGAGGAGCTACCAAAAACATTCAGTACTTC.

The chain uses TRBV29-1 and TRBJ2-7; D possibly corresponds to TRBD2 (6 bases). This CDR3 comprises 14 residues. Deletions cut 3 bases from V and 4 bases from J, with 16 bases between. CDR1 and CDR2 (germline): SQVTM, ANQGSEA. The CDR3 protein is CSVDPTGEGYEQYF. CDR3 coding DNA: TGCAGCGTTGACCCCACGGGAGAAGGGTACGAGCAGTACTTC.

V usage is TRBV12-3 or TRBV12-4 and J usage is TRBJ2-2; 8 positions agree with TRBD1. Trimming took 5 bases from V and 6 from J; bases not matched to a gene: 5. The CDR3 totals 14 residues. As DNA, the CDR3 is TGTGCCAGCAGTGCCTGGACAGGGCCCGGGGAGCTGTTTTTT. Amino acids: CASSAWTGPGELFF.

This chain connects TRBV15 to TRBJ2-5, with 11 bases aligning to TRBD1. CDR3 length equals 13 residues. The germline V gene encodes CDR1 LNHNV and CDR2 YYDKDF (reference sequence). V was clipped by 5 bases and J by 7 bases; unmatched bases: 3. In DNA, the CDR3 is TGTGCCACCAGCGGAGGACAGGGGGCGACCCAGTACTTC. Protein: CATSGGQGATQYF.

The V call is TRBV4-1, the J call TRBJ1-4, with D possibly matching TRBD1 (6 bases). Looked up from germline, CDR1 is MGHRA and CDR2 is YSYEKL. V was pared by 0 bases and J by 6 bases, with 11 bases between. The CDR3 sequence is 15 residues long. CDR3 sequence reads: CASSQDTGADEKLFF. The DNA for the CDR3 is TGCGCCAGCAGCCAAGATACGGGGGCCGATGAAAAACTGTTTTTT.

The genes are TRBV23-1 and TRBJ2-2; D remains ambiguous. TRBV23-1 is an ORF; its function is uncertain. Trimming removed 0 bases at V and 1 base at J, with 6 bases between. The CDR3 extends over 15 amino acids. The chain's CDR3 is CASSQSSGNTGELFF. The CDR3 DNA reads TGCGCCAGCAGTCAATCTTCGGGGAACACCGGGGAGCTGTTTTTT.

The chain has TRBV2 and TRBJ2-3; D tentatively fits TRBD1 or TRBD2 (5 bases each). The germline CDR1 and CDR2 sequences are SNHLY and FYNNEI. The CDR3 length is 16 residues. The ends were cut back, 3 bases at V and 6 bases at J, with 19 bases in the middle. The chain's CDR3 is CASSEIKEGITDTQYF. The CDR3 DNA reads as TGTGCCAGCAGTGAGATCAAAGAGGGGATCACGGATACGCAGTATTTT.

This chain links TRBV9 with TRBJ2-5, with D possibly TRBD2 on 5 matching bases. There are 16 residues in the CDR3. V dropped 3 bases and J dropped 4 bases, with 19 bases sitting between them. CDR1 SGDLS and CDR2 YYNGEE come from the germline V gene. The CDR3 reads CASSGEKAGEAETQYF. DNA of the CDR3: TGTGCCAGCAGCGGAGAAAAAGCCGGGGAAGCAGAGACCCAGTACTTC.

V gene TRBV18 combines with J gene TRBJ2-7, with TRBD1 matching over 9 bases. The V gene's germline CDR1 is KGHSH and CDR2 LQKENI. The CDR3 spans 15 residues. V lost 5 bases and J lost 0; bases outside the gene matches: 5. The CDR3 DNA sequence: TGTGCCAGCTCAACCGGACAGGGGAGCTCCTACGAGCAGTACTTC. Translating gives CASSTGQGSSYEQYF.

This clonotype has only one observation. The V gene is TRBV19, the J gene TRBJ2-3, with D perhaps TRBD2 (6 bases). The CDR3 is made up of 13 amino acids. The germline V gene encodes CDR1 LNHDA and CDR2 SQIVND (reference sequence). V gave up 5 bases and J gave up 5 bases, with 11 bases separating them. As DNA, the CDR3 is TGTGCCAGTAGTTTGCTGGGAGGAGATACGCAGTATTTT. Translation: CASSLLGGDTQYF. Based on the CDR3 plus reference TRBV19 and TRBJ2-3, the full variable domain is DGGITQSPKYLFRKEGQNVTLSCEQNLNHDAMYWYRQDPGQGLRLIYYSQIVNDFQKGDIAEGYSVSREKKESFPLTVTSAQKNPTAFYLCASSLLGGDTQYFGPGTRLTVL.